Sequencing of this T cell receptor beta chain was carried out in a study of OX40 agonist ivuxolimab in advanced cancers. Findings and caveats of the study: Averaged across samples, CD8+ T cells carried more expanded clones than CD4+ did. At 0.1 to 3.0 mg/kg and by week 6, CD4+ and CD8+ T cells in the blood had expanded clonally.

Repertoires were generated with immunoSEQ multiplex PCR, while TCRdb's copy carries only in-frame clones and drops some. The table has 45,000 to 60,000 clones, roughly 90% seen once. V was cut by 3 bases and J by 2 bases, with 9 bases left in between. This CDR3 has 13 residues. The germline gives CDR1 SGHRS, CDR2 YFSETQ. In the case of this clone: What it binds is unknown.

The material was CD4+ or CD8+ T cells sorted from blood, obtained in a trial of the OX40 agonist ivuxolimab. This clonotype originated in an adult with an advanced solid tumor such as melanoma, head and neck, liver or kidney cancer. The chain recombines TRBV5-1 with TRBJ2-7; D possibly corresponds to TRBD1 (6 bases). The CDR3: CASSSGQPYEQYF. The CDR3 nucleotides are TGCGCCAGCAGCTCGGGACAACCCTACGAGCAGTACTTC. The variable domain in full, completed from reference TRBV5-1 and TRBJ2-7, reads KAGVTQTPRYLIKTRGQQVTLSCSPISGHRSVSWYQQTPGQGLQFLFEYFSETQRNKGNFPGRFSGRQFSNSRSEMNVSTLELGDSALYLCASSSGQPYEQYFGPGTRLTVT.